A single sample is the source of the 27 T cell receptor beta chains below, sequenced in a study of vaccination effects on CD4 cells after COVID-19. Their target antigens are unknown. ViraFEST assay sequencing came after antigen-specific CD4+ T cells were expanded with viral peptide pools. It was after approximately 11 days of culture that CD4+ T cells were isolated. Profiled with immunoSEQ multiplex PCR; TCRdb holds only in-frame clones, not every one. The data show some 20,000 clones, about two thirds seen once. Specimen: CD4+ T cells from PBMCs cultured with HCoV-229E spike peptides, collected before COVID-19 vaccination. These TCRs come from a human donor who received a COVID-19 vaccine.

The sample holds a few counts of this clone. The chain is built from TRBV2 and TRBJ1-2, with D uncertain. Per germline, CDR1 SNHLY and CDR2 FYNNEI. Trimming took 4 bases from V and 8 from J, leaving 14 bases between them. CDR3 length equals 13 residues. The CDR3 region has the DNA TGTGCCAGCAGTGTGCGCCCGCTGGAAGGCTACACCTTC. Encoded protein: CASSVRPLEGYTF.

The CDR3 loop is CASSPEPQGSNPGANVLTF. The CDR3 DNA follows: TGCGCCAGCAGCCCAGAACCACAGGGGTCCAATCCTGGGGCCAACGTCCTGACTTTC. The chain employs TRBV5-1 and TRBJ2-6; 7 positions agree with TRBD1. The CDR3 covers 19 residues. J gave up 2 bases and V 4 bases, and 15 bases lay outside the gene matches. Germline V gives CDR1 SGHRS, CDR2 YFSETQ.

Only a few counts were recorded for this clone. This chain's CDR3 is CASSRRTSLPDEQYF. The CDR3 DNA reads TGTGCCAGCAGTCGCCGGACTAGCCTACCTGACGAGCAGTACTTC. The chain has TRBV6-5 and TRBJ2-7; TRBD2 agrees at 8 bases. The CDR3 length is 15 residues. In germline, CDR1 is MNHEY, CDR2 SVGAGI. J was trimmed by 5 bases and V by 5 bases; bases with no gene match: 11.

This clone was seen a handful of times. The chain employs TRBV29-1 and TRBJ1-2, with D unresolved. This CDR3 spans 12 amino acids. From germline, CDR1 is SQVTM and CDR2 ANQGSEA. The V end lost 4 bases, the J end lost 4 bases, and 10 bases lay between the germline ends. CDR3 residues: CSVGGGPYGYTF. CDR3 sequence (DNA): TGCAGCGTTGGCGGCGGCCCCTATGGCTACACCTTC.

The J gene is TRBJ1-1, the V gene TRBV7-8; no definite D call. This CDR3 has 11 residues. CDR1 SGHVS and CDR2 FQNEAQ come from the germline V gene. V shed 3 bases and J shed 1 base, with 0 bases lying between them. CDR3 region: CASSLNTEAFF. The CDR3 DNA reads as TGTGCCAGCAGCTTGAACACTGAAGCTTTCTTT.

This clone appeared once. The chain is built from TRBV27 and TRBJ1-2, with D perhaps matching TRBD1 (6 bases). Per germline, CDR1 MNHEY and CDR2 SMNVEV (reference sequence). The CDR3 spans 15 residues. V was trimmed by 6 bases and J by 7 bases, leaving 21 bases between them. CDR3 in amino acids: CASSLTGAWSSGYTF. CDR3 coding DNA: TGTGCCAGCAGCTTAACGGGGGCCTGGAGTTCTGGCTACACCTTC.

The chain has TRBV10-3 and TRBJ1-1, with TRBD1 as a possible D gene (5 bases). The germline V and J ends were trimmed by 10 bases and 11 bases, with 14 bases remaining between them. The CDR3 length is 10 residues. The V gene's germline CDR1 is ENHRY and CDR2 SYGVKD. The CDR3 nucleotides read TGTGCCAGGGGATGGGGGACGGCTTTCTTT. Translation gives CARGWGTAFF.

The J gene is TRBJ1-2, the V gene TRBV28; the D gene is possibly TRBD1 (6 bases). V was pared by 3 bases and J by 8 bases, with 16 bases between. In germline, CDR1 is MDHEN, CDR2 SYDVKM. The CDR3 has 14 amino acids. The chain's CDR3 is CASSFTGGGRGYTF. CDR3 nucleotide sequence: TGTGCCAGCAGTTTCACGGGGGGCGGTAGGGGCTACACCTTC.

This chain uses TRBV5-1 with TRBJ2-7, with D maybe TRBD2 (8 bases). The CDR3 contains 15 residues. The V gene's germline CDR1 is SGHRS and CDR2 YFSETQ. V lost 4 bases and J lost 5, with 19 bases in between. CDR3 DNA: TGCGCCAGCAGCCAGGGGGGCGGGGGGACCCACGAGCAGTACTTC. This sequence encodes CASSQGGGGTHEQYF.

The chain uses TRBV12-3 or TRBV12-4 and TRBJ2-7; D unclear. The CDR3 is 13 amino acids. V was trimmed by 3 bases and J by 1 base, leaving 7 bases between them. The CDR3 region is CASSLLQSYEQYF. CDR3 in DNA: TGTGCCAGCAGTTTGTTACAATCCTACGAGCAGTACTTC.

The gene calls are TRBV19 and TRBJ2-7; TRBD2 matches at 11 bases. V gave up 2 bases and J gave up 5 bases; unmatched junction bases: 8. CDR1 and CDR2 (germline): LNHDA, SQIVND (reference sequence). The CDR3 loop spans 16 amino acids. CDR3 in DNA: TGTGCCAGTAGTATAATCGGGCTAGCGGGAGGAAACGAGCAGTACTTC. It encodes CASSIIGLAGGNEQYF. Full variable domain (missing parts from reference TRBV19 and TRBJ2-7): DGGITQSPKYLFRKEGQNVTLSCEQNLNHDAMYWYRQDPGQGLRLIYYSQIVNDFQKGDIAEGYSVSREKKESFPLTVTSAQKNPTAFYLCASSIIGLAGGNEQYFGPGTRLTVT.

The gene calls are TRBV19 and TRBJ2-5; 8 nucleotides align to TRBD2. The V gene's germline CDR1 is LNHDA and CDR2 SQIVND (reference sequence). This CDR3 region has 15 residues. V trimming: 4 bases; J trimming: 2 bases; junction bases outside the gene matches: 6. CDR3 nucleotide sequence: TGTGCCAGTAGTAGGGTCGGGACTAGTCAAGAGACCCAGTACTTC. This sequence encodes CASSRVGTSQETQYF. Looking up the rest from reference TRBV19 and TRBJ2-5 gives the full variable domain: DGGITQSPKYLFRKEGQNVTLSCEQNLNHDAMYWYRQDPGQGLRLIYYSQIVNDFQKGDIAEGYSVSREKKESFPLTVTSAQKNPTAFYLCASSRVGTSQETQYFGPGTRLLVL.

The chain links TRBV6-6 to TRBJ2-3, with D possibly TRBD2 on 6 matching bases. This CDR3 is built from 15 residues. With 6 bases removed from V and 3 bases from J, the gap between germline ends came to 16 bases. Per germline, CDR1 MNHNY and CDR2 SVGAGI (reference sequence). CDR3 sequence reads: CASSGAFGGTDTQYF. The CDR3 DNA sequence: TGTGCCAGCAGCGGGGCTTTTGGGGGGACAGATACGCAGTATTTT.

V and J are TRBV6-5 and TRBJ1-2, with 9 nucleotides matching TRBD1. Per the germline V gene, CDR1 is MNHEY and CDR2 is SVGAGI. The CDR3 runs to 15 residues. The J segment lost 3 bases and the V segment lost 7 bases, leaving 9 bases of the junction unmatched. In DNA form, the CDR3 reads TGTGCCAGCAACTCCGGGACAGGGTATCACTATGGCTACACCTTC. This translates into CASNSGTGYHYGYTF.

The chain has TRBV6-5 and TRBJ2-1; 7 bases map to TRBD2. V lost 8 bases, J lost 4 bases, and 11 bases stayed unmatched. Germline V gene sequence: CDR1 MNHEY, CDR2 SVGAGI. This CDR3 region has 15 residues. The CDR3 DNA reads TGTGCCAGCCCCCGATCGGGAGGTAGATACAATGAGCAGTTCTTC. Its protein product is CASPRSGGRYNEQFF.

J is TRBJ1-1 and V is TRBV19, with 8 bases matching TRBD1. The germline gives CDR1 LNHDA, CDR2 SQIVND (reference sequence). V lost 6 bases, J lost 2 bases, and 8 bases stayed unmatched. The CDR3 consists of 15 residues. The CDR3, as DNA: TGTGCCAGTAGCGGCTACAGGGGGAGCAACACTGAAGCTTTCTTT. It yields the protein CASSGYRGSNTEAFF.

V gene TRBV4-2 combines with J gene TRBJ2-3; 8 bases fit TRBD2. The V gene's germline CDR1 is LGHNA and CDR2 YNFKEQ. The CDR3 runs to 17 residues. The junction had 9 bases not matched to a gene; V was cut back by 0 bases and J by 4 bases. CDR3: CASSQDFPAGGPDTQYF. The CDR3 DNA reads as TGTGCCAGCAGCCAAGATTTCCCCGCGGGGGGCCCAGATACGCAGTATTTT.

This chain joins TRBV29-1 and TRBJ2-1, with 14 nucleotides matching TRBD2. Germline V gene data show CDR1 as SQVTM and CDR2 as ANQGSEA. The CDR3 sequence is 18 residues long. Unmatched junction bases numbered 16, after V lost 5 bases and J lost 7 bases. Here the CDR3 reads CSVQPQPGTSGRGNEQFF. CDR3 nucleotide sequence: TGCAGCGTTCAACCCCAACCCGGGACTAGCGGGAGAGGTAATGAGCAGTTCTTC.

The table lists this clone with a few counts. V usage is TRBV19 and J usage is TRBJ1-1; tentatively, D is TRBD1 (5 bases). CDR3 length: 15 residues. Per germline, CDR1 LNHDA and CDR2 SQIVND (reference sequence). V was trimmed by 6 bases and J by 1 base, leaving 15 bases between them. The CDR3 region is CASRLGGRSNTEAFF. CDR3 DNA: TGTGCCAGTAGACTCGGGGGACGGTCGAACACTGAAGCTTTCTTT.

CDR3 sequence (DNA): TGTGCCAGCACTCCGGGACAGGCGACCAAAAACATTCAGTACTTC. Translation: CASTPGQATKNIQYF. The chain has TRBV6-5 and TRBJ2-4; TRBD1 matches 8 bases. Germline lookup yields CDR1 MNHEY and CDR2 SVGAGI. CDR3 length: 15 residues. J was trimmed by 2 bases and V by 7 bases; bases with no gene match: 7.

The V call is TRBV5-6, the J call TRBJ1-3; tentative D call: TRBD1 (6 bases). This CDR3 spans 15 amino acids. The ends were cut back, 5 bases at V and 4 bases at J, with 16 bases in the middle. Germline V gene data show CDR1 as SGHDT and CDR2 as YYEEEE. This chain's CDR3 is CASSTSQGLGNTIYF. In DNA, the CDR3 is TGTGCCAGCAGTACATCACAGGGTTTGGGAAACACCATATATTTT.

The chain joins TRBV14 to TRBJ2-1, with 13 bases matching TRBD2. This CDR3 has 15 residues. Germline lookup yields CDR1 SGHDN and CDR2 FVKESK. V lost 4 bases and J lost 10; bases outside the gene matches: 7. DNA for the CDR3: TGTGCCAGCAGCCGGGGGACTAGCGGGATCGGGGAGCAGTTCTTC. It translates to CASSRGTSGIGEQFF.

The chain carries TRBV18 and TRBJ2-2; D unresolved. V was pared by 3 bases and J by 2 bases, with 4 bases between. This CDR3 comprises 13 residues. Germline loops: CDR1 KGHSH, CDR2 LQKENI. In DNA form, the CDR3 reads TGTGCCAGCTCACCGCAAAACACCGGGGAGCTGTTTTTT. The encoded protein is CASSPQNTGELFF.

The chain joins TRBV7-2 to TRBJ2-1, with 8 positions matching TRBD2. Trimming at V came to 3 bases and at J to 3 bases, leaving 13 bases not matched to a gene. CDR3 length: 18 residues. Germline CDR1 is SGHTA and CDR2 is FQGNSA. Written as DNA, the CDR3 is TGTGCCAGCAGCTTGGTGGGGACCGGGACTAGGATCTACAATGAGCAGTTCTTC. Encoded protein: CASSLVGTGTRIYNEQFF. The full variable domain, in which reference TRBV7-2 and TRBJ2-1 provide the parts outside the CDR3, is GAGVSQSPSNKVTEKGKDVELRCDPISGHTALYWYRQSLGQGLEFLIYFQGNSAPDKSGLPSDRFSAERTGGSVSTLTIQRTQQEDSAVYLCASSLVGTGTRIYNEQFFGPGTRLTVL.

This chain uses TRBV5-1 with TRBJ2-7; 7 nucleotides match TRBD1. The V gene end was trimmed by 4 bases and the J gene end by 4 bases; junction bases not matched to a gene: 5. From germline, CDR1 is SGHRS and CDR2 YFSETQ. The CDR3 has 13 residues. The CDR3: CASSAGTAYEQYF. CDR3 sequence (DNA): TGCGCCAGCAGCGCTGGGACAGCATACGAGCAGTACTTC.

The CDR3 DNA is TGTGCCAGCAGTAACACTCGAGCAACTAATGAAAAACTGTTTTTT. Amino acid sequence: CASSNTRATNEKLFF. The chain combines TRBV25-1 with TRBJ1-4; D is undetermined. The CDR3 is made up of 15 amino acids. The V gene lost 5 bases and the J gene lost 0 bases, with 10 bases spanning the gap. CDR1 and CDR2 from the germline V gene are MGHDK and SYGVNS.

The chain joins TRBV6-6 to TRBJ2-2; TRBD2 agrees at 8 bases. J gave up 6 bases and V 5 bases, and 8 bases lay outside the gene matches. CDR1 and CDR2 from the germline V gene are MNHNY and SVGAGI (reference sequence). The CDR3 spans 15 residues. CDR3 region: CASSLPGLDPGELFF. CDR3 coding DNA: TGTGCCAGCAGTCTCCCGGGACTAGATCCCGGGGAGCTGTTTTTT.